This is a list of T cell receptor beta chains from one sample in a study of control samples from healthy donors and cancer patients. Generated by immunoSEQ multiplex PCR, the TCRdb table keeps only in-frame clones and is missing some. Of around 30,000 clones listed, roughly 88% are singletons. The sequencing sample was made of PBMCs. The source of these receptors is a man between 45 and 60 years old with lung cancer. The CDR3 runs from the conserved cysteine through the conserved F or W. The order of the fields is CDR3 protein, J gene, V gene.

CDR3aa: CASSASGTGDLETQYF; j_gene: TRBJ2-5; v_gene: TRBV7-6
CDR3aa: CASSSLNYGYTF; j_gene: TRBJ1-2; v_gene: TRBV12-3/TRBV12-4
CDR3aa: CASSQGSPTSPYEQYF; j_gene: TRBJ2-7; v_gene: TRBV4-3
CDR3aa: CASSLPQGLAEAFF; j_gene: TRBJ1-1; v_gene: TRBV28
CDR3aa: CASSLNGQGGQQYF; j_gene: TRBJ2-7; v_gene: TRBV7-3
CDR3aa: CASSPRSASGGVTQYF; j_gene: TRBJ2-3; v_gene: TRBV5-4
CDR3aa: CASSPRTARYGYTF; j_gene: TRBJ1-2; v_gene: TRBV7-2
CDR3aa: CASSLKRGSSYNEQFF; j_gene: TRBJ2-1; v_gene: TRBV7-9
CDR3aa: CASSLAGGTEAFF; j_gene: TRBJ1-1; v_gene: TRBV11-2
CDR3aa: CASTRDPEPDTQYF; j_gene: TRBJ2-3; v_gene: TRBV6-5
CDR3aa: CASSLELLANEKLFF; j_gene: TRBJ1-4; v_gene: TRBV11-2
CDR3aa: CASSWSYGNTIYF; j_gene: TRBJ1-3; v_gene: TRBV6-2/TRBV6-3
CDR3aa: CASSPSVVSNEQFF; j_gene: TRBJ2-1; v_gene: TRBV18
CDR3aa: CATSDWGATGSPDTQYF; j_gene: TRBJ2-3; v_gene: TRBV24-1
CDR3aa: CASSLAGNRETQYF; j_gene: TRBJ2-5; v_gene: TRBV5-6
CDR3aa: CASSFQGQYEQYF; j_gene: TRBJ2-7; v_gene: TRBV27
CDR3aa: CASRTGIQPQHF; j_gene: TRBJ1-5; v_gene: TRBV6-6
CDR3aa: CAISDSPRDQETQYF; j_gene: TRBJ2-5; v_gene: TRBV10-3
CDR3aa: CAIRGDRVNTEAFF; j_gene: TRBJ1-1; v_gene: TRBV10-3
CDR3aa: CATSRGGNEETQYF; j_gene: TRBJ2-5; v_gene: TRBV15
CDR3aa: CASSPGYGYTF; j_gene: TRBJ1-2; v_gene: TRBV7-9
CDR3aa: CASDREGEQYF; j_gene: TRBJ2-7; v_gene: TRBV28
CDR3aa: CASSVHYEQYF; j_gene: TRBJ2-7; v_gene: TRBV9
CDR3aa: CASSHGDRVANYGYTF; j_gene: TRBJ1-2; v_gene: TRBV3-1/TRBV3-2
CDR3aa: CASSGRLGSEQYF; j_gene: TRBJ2-7; v_gene: TRBV19
CDR3aa: CATSEGQRGYTF; j_gene: TRBJ1-2; v_gene: TRBV24-1
CDR3aa: CASSRQGGADTQYF; j_gene: TRBJ2-3; v_gene: TRBV2
CDR3aa: CASSLGLAGGEFF; j_gene: TRBJ2-1; v_gene: TRBV11-1
CDR3aa: CASSQDKGGLNTDTQYF; j_gene: TRBJ2-3; v_gene: TRBV4-3
CDR3aa: CASSISLRGYEQYF; j_gene: TRBJ2-7; v_gene: TRBV19
CDR3aa: CASSIPSGGQETQYF; j_gene: TRBJ2-5; v_gene: TRBV19
CDR3aa: CASSPEGIRDRGGTGELFF; j_gene: TRBJ2-2; v_gene: TRBV13
CDR3aa: CASSEGRHSNQPQHF; j_gene: TRBJ1-5; v_gene: TRBV2
CDR3aa: CASSLAEGISNQPQHF; j_gene: TRBJ1-5; v_gene: TRBV7-8
CDR3aa: CASSCTGTGRNIQYF; j_gene: TRBJ2-4; v_gene: TRBV12-1
CDR3aa: CASSLTSPGTGDNEQFF; j_gene: TRBJ2-1; v_gene: TRBV18
CDR3aa: CASSSGQSNYGYTF; j_gene: TRBJ1-2; v_gene: TRBV28
CDR3aa: CASAVGGTEKETQYF; j_gene: TRBJ2-5; v_gene: TRBV7-7
CDR3aa: CASSLDGSGYYEQYF; j_gene: TRBJ2-7; v_gene: TRBV5-4
CDR3aa: CASSPQGNQPQHF; j_gene: TRBJ1-5; v_gene: TRBV18
CDR3aa: CASSVNRGRSPLHF; j_gene: TRBJ1-6; v_gene: TRBV18
CDR3aa: CASSLVVGAFAGNTIYF; j_gene: TRBJ1-3; v_gene: TRBV7-2
CDR3aa: CASSPGGGVNIQYF; j_gene: TRBJ2-4; v_gene: TRBV11-1
CDR3aa: CASSPLDREDGYTF; j_gene: TRBJ1-2; v_gene: TRBV6-2/TRBV6-3
CDR3aa: CASSLAGSLGYTF; j_gene: TRBJ1-2; v_gene: TRBV7-9
CDR3aa: CASMVAGQGGETQYF; j_gene: TRBJ2-5; v_gene: TRBV5-1